Below, one T cell receptor beta chain is given with its context. Its antigen remains unknown. The data are from a study of vaccination and CD4 T cells after COVID-19. The treatment denotes: roughly 11-day PBMC culture with coronavirus spike peptide pools or control peptides (ViraFEST assay). Sequencing of the DNA from cultured CD4+ T cells was carried out with the Oncomine TCR Beta short-read assay. Each CDR3 protein is one row after TCRdb ran MiXCR on the PCR reads. The top ten clones hold roughly 16% of a sample with about 3,400 distinct CDR3 sequences, around 16% of them seen once. The sequence derives from a human donor who had recovered from COVID-19. The sample consisted of CD4+ T cells from blood, cultured in vitro.

For the CDR3, the DNA is TGTGCCACCGTTGAGGACAGGCGGAACGAGCAGTACTTC. This gives the protein CATVEDRRNEQYF. The chain couples TRBV6-1 to TRBJ2-7, with TRBD1 matching 7 bases. The CDR3 is made up of 13 amino acids. Unmatched junction bases numbered 11, after V lost 10 bases and J lost 5 bases. In germline, CDR1 is MNHNS, CDR2 SASEGT.